The clone carrying this TCR beta chain was counted between two and nine times. Primers used in a second PCR of about 6 to 12 cycles were a sample-barcoded 5' primer and a J-beta primer mix. TCRdb independently ran MiXCR on the 5' RACE reads; one entry per CDR3 protein. The profile shows approximately 780,000 distinct CDR3 sequences, more than 25% of them singletons. The data were taken from a study of blood T cells in healthy people across ages. The germline CDR1 and CDR2 sequences are DFQATT and SNEGSKA (reference sequence). The CDR3 length is 14 residues. Between the trimmed V and J ends, which lost 0 bases and 12 bases, there was a span of 18 bases. This sample also appeared in a second study, on T cells of mothers and their children.

The chain has TRBV20-1 and TRBJ2-1; D gene uncertain. Sequenced material: blood. This receptor was taken from a boy aged 10-17 years in good health. CDR3 loop: CSARDGGPPKGQFF. The CDR3 DNA sequence: TGCAGTGCTAGAGACGGCGGCCCCCCTAAGGGGCAGTTCTTC.